These T cell receptor beta chains were read from a single sample in a study of neoadjuvant anti-PD-1 for oral cavity cancer. Produced via immunoSEQ multiplex PCR; TCRdb's table is partial and in-frame only. The table records approximately 23,000 clones, under 45% of them present only once. The sample in question was tumor tissue, obtained after nivolumab (anti-PD-1) treatment. The receptors originated from a person between 40 and 80 years old with oral cavity squamous cell carcinoma. Both conserved end residues are trimmed from each CDR3. Each record gives: V gene, J gene, CDR3 protein.

>TRBV7-9|TRBJ1-2
ASSFKGWSSVGYYGYT
>TRBV5-1|TRBJ1-4
ASSLDGRNYEKLF
>TRBV7-2|TRBJ2-3
ASSLAQGQGSTDTQY
>TRBV6-5|TRBJ2-7
ASSYLYEQY
>TRBV7-9|TRBJ1-2
ASSLAFSSPYGYT
>TRBV5-1|TRBJ2-3
ASSLVSGLSDTQY
>TRBV9|TRBJ2-5
ASSVGLQGIQETQY
>TRBV15|TRBJ2-3
ATSRDPGSDTQY
>TRBV30|TRBJ2-2
AWSNTGFTGELF
>TRBV29-1|TRBJ1-2
SVEVSQGSGGYT
>TRBV6-1|TRBJ2-7
ASRSRRGSSYEQY
>TRBV5-1|TRBJ2-1
ASSLAGDVDEQF
>TRBV23-1|TRBJ2-1
ASNDKPGQANNEQF
>TRBV27|TRBJ1-6
ASSPEGQGAGSPLH
>TRBV11-2|TRBJ2-7
ASSQEAELVSYEQY
>TRBV7-8|TRBJ1-4
ASSLAWGAREKLF
>TRBV2|TRBJ2-5
ASSGQPQETQY
>TRBV10-1|TRBJ2-1
ASSESRQATSYNEQF
>TRBV2|TRBJ2-1
ASDPGLPPGNEQF
>TRBV18|TRBJ2-1
ASSPPRGSGVRGEQF
>TRBV6-5|TRBJ1-2
ASSRTGNYGYT
>TRBV12-5|TRBJ1-2
ASGYPTWSCYGYT
>TRBV6-4|TRBJ2-1
ASSVQPAGGGDNEQF
>TRBV7-3|TRBJ1-6
ASSLSGGTSPLH
>TRBV4-1|TRBJ1-6
ASSQDTRGSYNSPLH
>TRBV21-1|TRBJ2-5
ASILNRGPPQETQY
>TRBV6-1|TRBJ1-2
ASSGPGANYGYT